The 20 T cell receptor beta chains given below trace back to one sample, sequenced in a study of CD8 T cells in Susac syndrome. With random hexamers, reverse transcription was performed on about 0.5 to 1 ug of RNA. TCRdb re-analysed the immunoSEQ multiplex PCR reads in MiXCR, keeping a single row per CDR3 protein. Of some 260,000 distinct CDR3 sequences in the sample, approximately 85% were seen once. Sequencing input: CD8+ T cells from PBMCs. These receptors were obtained from a human donor with multiple sclerosis.

The rearrangement links TRBV6-5 to TRBJ2-6, with TRBD2 as a possible D gene (6 bases). V lost 0 bases and J 2 bases, leaving 14 bases between the germline ends. The CDR3 has 18 residues. Looked up from germline, CDR1 is MNHEY and CDR2 is SVGAGI. This CDR3 reads CASSYSLALSAGANVLTF. For the CDR3, the DNA is TGTGCCAGCAGTTACTCTCTAGCGCTCTCCGCTGGGGCCAACGTCCTGACTTTC.

The gene calls are TRBV27 and TRBJ2-2, with D tentatively TRBD1 or TRBD2 (7 bases each). V was shortened by 3 bases and J by 4 bases, with 15 bases between the two germline ends. The V gene's germline CDR1 is MNHEY and CDR2 SMNVEV (reference sequence). The CDR3 extends over 16 amino acids. The CDR3 spells CASSFQGGASTGELFF. CDR3 nucleotide sequence: TGTGCCAGCAGTTTCCAGGGGGGGGCCTCCACCGGGGAGCTGTTTTTT.

The CDR3 spells CASSFLGTSGINEQFF. CDR3 bases: TGTGCCAGCAGCTTTTTGGGGACTAGCGGGATTAATGAGCAGTTCTTC. The gene calls are TRBV7-2 and TRBJ2-1; 13 bases match TRBD2. The CDR3 is made up of 16 amino acids. The trim removed 3 bases at V and 7 bases at J, leaving 6 bases unmatched. Germline V lookup: CDR1 SGHTA, CDR2 FQGNSA.

This clonotype has only a few counts. This chain connects TRBV13 to TRBJ2-7, with 7 bases aligning to TRBD1. Germline assignment: CDR1 PRHDT and CDR2 FYEKMQ (reference sequence). The CDR3 is 14 amino acids. Trimming took 4 bases from V and 2 from J; bases not matched to a gene: 5. The chain's CDR3 is CASSSSGQTYEQYF. The CDR3 region has the DNA TGTGCCAGCAGCTCTTCGGGACAGACCTACGAGCAGTACTTC.

This rearrangement joins TRBV30 to TRBJ2-2; perhaps TRBD1 as D (6 bases). Between the trimmed V and J ends, which lost 0 bases and 1 base, there was a span of 30 bases. Germline lookup yields CDR1 GTSNPN and CDR2 SVGIG (reference sequence). The CDR3 runs to 22 residues. The CDR3 nucleotides read TGTGCCTGGAGTGTACGGGCTCCGTCGGGACACCAAACCCGACTGAACACCGGGGAGCTGTTTTTT. Amino acid sequence: CAWSVRAPSGHQTRLNTGELFF.

This clonotype was observed a single time. The chain links TRBV27 to TRBJ1-5, with TRBD1 identical over 8 bases. The CDR3 spans 17 residues. The germline V gene has CDR1 MNHEY and CDR2 SMNVEV (reference sequence). J gave up 0 bases and V 3 bases, and 7 bases lay outside the gene matches. The CDR3 protein is CASSFAGGIYSNQPQHF. The CDR3 coding sequence is TGTGCCAGCAGTTTTGCAGGGGGCATCTATAGCAATCAGCCCCAGCATTTT.

The chain combines TRBV7-9 with TRBJ2-5; 8 nucleotides align to TRBD2. V was clipped by 5 bases and J by 3 bases; unmatched bases: 11. In germline, CDR1 is SEHNR, CDR2 FQNEAQ (reference sequence). This CDR3 is 16 amino acids long. CDR3 nucleotides: TGTGCCAGCAGCCCAAGGAGCGGGAGACACGAAGAGACCCAGTACTTC. Its translation is CASSPRSGRHEETQYF.

The rearrangement uses TRBV2 and TRBJ2-7; 9 bases agree with TRBD1. V trimming: 6 bases; J trimming: 1 base; junction bases outside the gene matches: 10. CDR3 length: 16 amino acids. From germline, CDR1 is SNHLY and CDR2 FYNNEI. CDR3 protein: CASRYTRDRASYEQYF. In DNA, the CDR3 is TGTGCCAGCAGATACACCCGGGACAGGGCGTCCTACGAGCAGTACTTC. Variable domain in full (rest from reference TRBV2 and TRBJ2-7): EPEVTQTPSHQVTQMGQEVILRCVPISNHLYFYWYRQILGQKVEFLVSFYNNEISEKSEIFDDQFSVERPDGSNFTLKIRSTKLEDSAMYFCASRYTRDRASYEQYFGPGTRLTVT.

V and J are TRBV29-1 and TRBJ2-2; TRBD2 agrees at 8 bases. V was pared by 3 bases and J by 6 bases, with 6 bases of the junction left unmatched. The CDR3 runs 14 residues. CDR1 and CDR2 (germline): SQVTM, ANQGSEA. In DNA form, the CDR3 reads TGCAGCGTTGACTCGGGAGGGCCCGCCGGGGAGCTGTTTTTT. It specifies CSVDSGGPAGELFF.

The chain combines TRBV7-9 with TRBJ2-7; D perhaps matches TRBD2 (6 bases). CDR3 length: 14 residues. Germline CDR1 is SEHNR and CDR2 is FQNEAQ (reference sequence). With 1 base removed from V and 5 bases from J, the gap between germline ends came to 12 bases. In DNA, the CDR3 is TGTGCCAGCAGCTTAGTATCGGGACTTCACGAGCAGTACTTC. Its protein is CASSLVSGLHEQYF.

The chain links TRBV6-1 to TRBJ2-5; 12 nucleotides match TRBD2. CDR3 size: 15 residues. CDR1 is MNHNS, CDR2 SASEGT, per germline. The V segment lost 5 bases and the J segment 5 bases; nucleotides outside the gene matches: 6. The CDR3 nucleotides are TGTGCCAGCAGTAGACTAGCGGGAGAGCTGGAGACCCAGTACTTC. It yields the protein CASSRLAGELETQYF.

The chain employs TRBV11-2 and TRBJ1-4, with 9 bases lining up with TRBD1. The CDR3 is 15 amino acids. Germline loops: CDR1 SGHAT, CDR2 FQNNGV. V shed 5 bases, J shed 6 bases, and the junction held 7 bases outside the gene matches. In nucleotides, the CDR3 is TGTGCCAGCAGCCCCGCACAGGGGGCGCATGAAAAACTGTTTTTT. Amino acids: CASSPAQGAHEKLFF.

This clonotype was detected only a few times. The chain is built from TRBV7-2 and TRBJ1-1; D gene uncertain. The CDR3 is 12 amino acids. The V end was cut by 5 bases, the J end by 10 bases, with 14 bases between. The germline CDR1 and CDR2 sequences are SGHTA and FQGNSA. CDR3 DNA sequence: TGTGCCAGCAGCACCATTTTTTGGGGAGCTTTCTTT. Residues: CASSTIFWGAFF.

The chain has TRBV4-1 and TRBJ2-2; no definite D call. The germline CDR1 and CDR2 sequences are MGHRA and YSYEKL. The V end was cut by 3 bases, the J end by 4 bases, with 12 bases between. The CDR3 runs 15 residues. CDR3 sequence reads: CASSQIAASTGELFF. The CDR3 DNA sequence: TGCGCCAGCAGCCAGATAGCCGCAAGCACCGGGGAGCTGTTTTTT.

This clonotype was detected once. The V gene is TRBV27, the J gene TRBJ2-7; tentatively, D is TRBD1 or TRBD2 (6 bases each). CDR3 length: 15 residues. The germline V gene has CDR1 MNHEY and CDR2 SMNVEV (reference sequence). Trimming stripped 3 bases from V and 2 bases from J, with 14 bases between. CDR3 bases: TGTGCCAGCAGTTTCAATTCGGGGGCCCCCTACGAGCAGTACTTC. This codes for CASSFNSGAPYEQYF.

The chain is built from TRBV20-1 and TRBJ2-4; D is perhaps TRBD2 (5 bases). Germline V gives CDR1 DFQATT, CDR2 SNEGSKA (reference sequence). The CDR3 contains 14 residues. V was cut by 2 bases and J by 2 bases, with 10 bases left in between. The CDR3 DNA follows: TGCAGTGCTAGATGGGCGGGTACCAAAAACATTCAGTACTTC. Protein sequence: CSARWAGTKNIQYF.

The rearrangement uses TRBV20-1 and TRBJ2-5; D assignment may be TRBD1 or TRBD2 (5 bases each). V was pared by 0 bases and J by 5 bases, with 13 bases between. The CDR3 contains 14 residues. In germline, CDR1 is DFQATT, CDR2 SNEGSKA (reference sequence). The CDR3 sequence: CSARDRWGLETQYF. CDR3 DNA: TGCAGTGCTAGAGATCGATGGGGGTTGGAGACCCAGTACTTC.

The J gene is TRBJ1-1, the V gene TRBV10-3; D remains unclear. Trimming left V 2 bases short and J 4 bases short, with 8 bases between. Looked up from germline, CDR1 is ENHRY and CDR2 is SYGVKD. CDR3 length: 13 amino acids. As DNA, the CDR3 is TGTGCCATCAGTGAGCCCCGGCGCACTGAAGCTTTCTTT. It codes for CAISEPRRTEAFF.

This chain joins TRBV30 and TRBJ2-5; 7 positions agree with TRBD2. V dropped 5 bases and J dropped 3; count of bases not matched to a gene: 18. From germline, CDR1 is GTSNPN and CDR2 SVGIG (reference sequence). The CDR3 contains 17 residues. CDR3 protein: CAWVPLEGRALKETQYF. The CDR3 nucleotides read TGTGCCTGGGTTCCTCTAGAGGGGAGGGCCCTCAAAGAGACCCAGTACTTC.

The chain carries TRBV4-1 and TRBJ1-1; D is perhaps TRBD1 (5 bases). This CDR3 has 14 amino acids. V lost 3 bases, J lost 6 bases, and 14 bases lay in between. Germline CDR1 is MGHRA and CDR2 is YSYEKL. Written as DNA, the CDR3 is TGCGCCAGCAGCCATCCGGGACCGCTCGCTGAAGCTTTCTTT. Amino acids: CASSHPGPLAEAFF.